Detailed here is one T cell receptor beta chain. This sample was included in a study of T cell responses to AZD1222 COVID-19 vaccine. Measured with immunoSEQ multiplex PCR; TCRdb has only the in-frame clones, and not every one. Of about 110,000 clones listed, 90% to 95% are singletons. The V and J ends lost 0 bases and 9 bases, in that order; junction bases with no gene match: 3. CDR1 is MGHDK and CDR2 is SYGVNS in the germline V gene. This CDR3 spans 15 amino acids. The chain employs TRBV25-1 and TRBJ1-6, with TRBD1 matching 9 bases. The receptor comes from an adult in good health. The sequenced sample was peripheral blood, obtained on day 0 of AZD1222 vaccination. The chain's CDR3 is CASSEYDRGGSPLHF. The DNA of the CDR3 is TGTGCCAGCAGTGAATATGACAGGGGGGGTTCACCCCTCCACTTT.